A single sample gave rise to the 8 T cell receptor beta chains below, sequenced in a study of cytomegalovirus exposure and HLA in healthy donors. The protocol was immunoSEQ multiplex PCR, while the TCRdb copy is restricted to in-frame clones and leaves out a portion. The sample records roughly 100,000 clones, roughly 86% being singletons. The sequenced material came from PBMCs. Receptor source: a woman aged 18-29 years in good health and CMV-seropositive.

In regard to this clone: One end of the junction is discordant with germline, which a read error may explain. The genes are TRBV11-3 and TRBJ2-7, with 11 bases that match TRBD2. The CDR3 has 15 residues. Germline CDR1 and CDR2: SGHNT and YENEEA. CDR3 DNA sequence: TGTGCCAGCAGTTTAGCGGGGGGGCCTTCCTACGAGCAGTACTTC. Protein: CASSLAGGPSYEQYF.

V usage is TRBV6-1 and J usage is TRBJ2-3; 8 nucleotides agree with TRBD1. With V trimmed by 7 bases and J by 3 bases, 3 bases remained unmatched. Germline lookup yields CDR1 MNHNS and CDR2 SASEGT. CDR3 length equals 13 residues. The CDR3, as DNA: TGTGCCAGCACTCGGACAGGGACAGATACGCAGTATTTT. This sequence encodes CASTRTGTDTQYF.

This sequence joins TRBV11-2 and TRBJ1-2; a possible D gene is TRBD1 (6 bases). V lost 1 base and J 4 bases, leaving 13 bases between the germline ends. In germline, CDR1 is SGHAT, CDR2 FQNNGV. This CDR3 region has 15 residues. The CDR3 nucleotides read TGTGCCAGCAGCTTAGGGGTAGGGGGTAGCTATGGCTACACCTTC. Translating it yields CASSLGVGGSYGYTF. The full variable domain, its missing parts supplied by reference TRBV11-2 and TRBJ1-2, is EAGVAQSPRYKIIEKRQSVAFWCNPISGHATLYWYQQILGQGPKLLIQFQNNGVVDDSQLPKDRFSAERLKGVDSTLKIQPAKLEDSAVYLCASSLGVGGSYGYTFGSGTRLTVV.

V and J are TRBV2 and TRBJ2-6; 7 bases line up with TRBD1. Germline lookup yields CDR1 SNHLY and CDR2 FYNNEI. The CDR3 loop spans 15 amino acids. Trimming removed 8 bases from V and 0 bases from J; junction bases left unmatched: 4. CDR3 bases: TGTGCCAGCGCCCGGGACAGCTCTGGGGCCAACGTCCTGACTTTC. Translated: CASARDSSGANVLTF. Based on the CDR3 plus reference TRBV2 and TRBJ2-6, the full variable domain is EPEVTQTPSHQVTQMGQEVILRCVPISNHLYFYWYRQILGQKVEFLVSFYNNEISEKSEIFDDQFSVERPDGSNFTLKIRSTKLEDSAMYFCASARDSSGANVLTFGAGSRLTVL.

The chain's CDR3 is CASSEEDGGATDTQYF. The DNA for the CDR3 is TGTGCCAGCAGTGAAGAGGACGGGGGGGCCACAGATACGCAGTATTTT. The chain carries TRBV6-1 and TRBJ2-3; 8 nucleotides agree with TRBD2. Looked up from germline, CDR1 is MNHNS and CDR2 is SASEGT. J gave up 2 bases and V 1 base, and 5 bases lay outside the gene matches. The CDR3 has 16 residues.

This rearrangement joins TRBV7-9 to TRBJ2-4; TRBD2 matches 11 bases. V lost 10 bases, J lost 10 bases, and 6 bases stayed unmatched. Per germline, CDR1 SEHNR and CDR2 FQNEAQ (reference sequence). This CDR3 is built from 12 residues. Written as DNA, the CDR3 is TGTGCCACCTCCCTAGCGGGAGGTATTCAGTACTTC. It yields the protein CATSLAGGIQYF.

This clone has only a few counts. The V call is TRBV5-4, the J call TRBJ1-1; 8 bases fit TRBD1. CDR3 size: 13 residues. The germline gives CDR1 SGHNT, CDR2 YYREEE (reference sequence). V gave up 5 bases and J gave up 3 bases; unmatched junction bases: 3. CDR3 DNA: TGTGCCAGCAGTGGACAGGGCGACACTGAAGCTTTCTTT. This translates into CASSGQGDTEAFF.

This clone was counted once. The V and J genes are TRBV29-1 and TRBJ2-1, with TRBD1 matching over 9 bases. Per germline, CDR1 SQVTM and CDR2 ANQGSEA. The CDR3 length is 11 residues. V shed 4 bases, J shed 9 bases, and the junction held 1 base outside the gene matches. In DNA, the CDR3 is TGCAGCGTTGGACAGGGGGGTGAGCAGTTCTTC. Translation gives CSVGQGGEQFF.